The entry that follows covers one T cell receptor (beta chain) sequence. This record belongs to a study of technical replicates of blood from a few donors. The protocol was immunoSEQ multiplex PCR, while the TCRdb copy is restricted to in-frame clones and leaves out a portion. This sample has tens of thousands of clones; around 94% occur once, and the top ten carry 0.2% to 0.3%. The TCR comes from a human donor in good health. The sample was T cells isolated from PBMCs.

This CDR3 is CASRYAKRTDTQYF. The CDR3 nucleotides are TGTGCCAGCAGATATGCGAAACGGACAGATACGCAGTATTTT. The chain links TRBV6-5 to TRBJ2-3; unclear D gene. V was clipped by 6 bases and J by 3 bases, with 13 bases between them. From germline, CDR1 is MNHEY and CDR2 SVGAGI. CDR3 length equals 14 residues.